One sample yielded the 25 T cell receptor beta chains listed below, sequenced in a study of blood T cell repertoires in COVID-19. The data were produced by immunoSEQ multiplex PCR, yet TCRdb's version contains in-frame clones alone and is incomplete. The table shows some 210,000 clones, with about 88% occurring only once. The sample was peripheral blood. These TCRs come from a woman in her thirties or forties who had recovered from COVID-19.

The chain is built from TRBV9 and TRBJ2-7, with 7 positions matching TRBD1. Germline V gene sequence: CDR1 SGDLS, CDR2 YYNGEE. J gave up 6 bases and V 0 bases, and 15 bases lay outside the gene matches. The CDR3 covers 17 residues. The CDR3 spells CASSVGSLTDRASEQYF. In nucleotides, the CDR3 is TGTGCCAGCAGCGTAGGATCCCTAACAGACAGGGCCAGCGAGCAGTACTTC.

This clone was observed a single time. The gene calls are TRBV30 and TRBJ1-1, with D tentatively TRBD1 (5 bases). The CDR3 runs 13 residues. CDR1 GTSNPN and CDR2 SVGIG come from the germline V gene (reference sequence). V dropped 7 bases and J dropped 1 base, with 13 bases sitting between them. The CDR3 coding sequence is TGTGCCTCCTCGGGACTGGCGAACACTGAAGCTTTCTTT. Its translation: CASSGLANTEAFF.

The chain combines TRBV11-2 with TRBJ2-7; tentative D call: TRBD2 (6 bases). This CDR3 is built from 14 residues. Germline CDR1 reads SGHAT; CDR2 reads FQNNGV. The ends were cut back, 5 bases at V and 0 bases at J, with 11 bases in the middle. The CDR3 reads CASSPRRASYEQYF. As DNA, the CDR3 is TGTGCCAGCAGCCCCCGGAGGGCCTCCTACGAGCAGTACTTC.

The chain has TRBV27 and TRBJ2-7; 7 positions match TRBD1. The V gene end was trimmed by 5 bases and the J gene end by 3 bases; junction bases not matched to a gene: 4. Germline V gene data show CDR1 as MNHEY and CDR2 as SMNVEV (reference sequence). This CDR3 is 13 amino acids long. CDR3 sequence: CASSGQGDYEQYF. For the CDR3, the DNA is TGTGCCAGCAGTGGGCAGGGGGACTACGAGCAGTACTTC.

The V call is TRBV7-2, the J call TRBJ2-5; 9 nucleotides agree with TRBD2. Unmatched junction bases numbered 3, after V lost 5 bases and J lost 2 bases. The CDR3 runs 14 residues. Germline CDR1 and CDR2: SGHTA and FQGNSA. CDR3: CASSLTSGQETQYF. DNA for the CDR3: TGTGCCAGCAGCCTTACTAGCGGGCAAGAGACCCAGTACTTC.

This clone was counted a single time. V gene TRBV5-4 combines with J gene TRBJ2-1, with 10 nucleotides matching TRBD2. Germline lookup yields CDR1 SGHNT and CDR2 YYREEE (reference sequence). Trimming removed 5 bases from V and 7 bases from J; junction bases left unmatched: 9. The CDR3 runs 15 residues. CDR3 bases: TGTGCCAGCAGTCCAGCGGGAGGGCCCGGGAATGAGCAGTTCTTC. The encoded protein is CASSPAGGPGNEQFF.

The rearrangement joins TRBV9 to TRBJ2-3; D is unclear. Germline assignment: CDR1 SGDLS and CDR2 YYNGEE. Between the trimmed V and J ends, which lost 0 bases and 1 base, there was a span of 6 bases. CDR3 length equals 14 residues. The CDR3 DNA follows: TGTGCCAGCAGCGTAGGTGGCCGCACAGATACGCAGTATTTT. Residues: CASSVGGRTDTQYF.

The chain uses TRBV9 and TRBJ2-1; 12 nucleotides line up with TRBD2. The CDR3 extends over 16 amino acids. Germline CDR1 reads SGDLS; CDR2 reads YYNGEE. Trimming took 4 bases from V and 8 from J; bases not matched to a gene: 10. The CDR3 DNA is TGTGCCAGCAGCCCCCAACTAGCGGGAGGACAAGATGAGCAGTTCTTC. This translates into CASSPQLAGGQDEQFF.

The chain carries TRBV19 and TRBJ2-1; the match to TRBD2 covers 11 bases. This CDR3 comprises 15 residues. Germline V gene data show CDR1 as LNHDA and CDR2 as SQIVND (reference sequence). V lost 9 bases, J lost 5 bases, and 9 bases stayed unmatched. CDR3 protein: CARPRLAGPNNEQFF. The CDR3 coding sequence is TGTGCCAGACCTAGACTAGCGGGACCCAACAATGAGCAGTTCTTC.

This chain joins TRBV3-1 (or the pseudogene TRBV3-2) and TRBJ1-2; TRBD1 is a possible D gene (6 bases). Trimming left V 0 bases short and J 5 bases short, with 10 bases between. The CDR3 is 14 amino acids. Germline V lookup: CDR1 LGHDT, CDR2 YNNKEL (reference sequence). The CDR3 region has the DNA TGTGCCAGCAGCCAAGATGGGGGGGCATATGGCTACACCTTC. The encoded protein is CASSQDGGAYGYTF.

V gene TRBV13 combines with J gene TRBJ2-5, with 7 bases lining up with TRBD1. The CDR3 length is 12 residues. The germline V gene encodes CDR1 PRHDT and CDR2 FYEKMQ (reference sequence). V was clipped by 5 bases and J by 3 bases; unmatched bases: 0. The CDR3 sequence is CASSQGEETQYF. The CDR3 DNA is TGTGCCAGCAGCCAGGGGGAAGAGACCCAGTACTTC. The complete variable domain, with remaining parts taken from reference TRBV13 and TRBJ2-5, reads AAGVIQSPRHLIKEKRETATLKCYPIPRHDTVYWYQQGPGQDPQFLISFYEKMQSDKGSIPDRFSAQQFSDYHSELNMSSLELGDSALYFCASSQGEETQYFGPGTRLLVL.

This chain joins TRBV6-5 and TRBJ1-1, with a weak D call TRBD1 (6 bases). The V end lost 2 bases, the J end lost 3 bases, and 16 bases lay between the germline ends. The CDR3 extends over 16 amino acids. Germline V gene data show CDR1 as MNHEY and CDR2 as SVGAGI. CDR3 region: CASSYSPGARDTEAFF. In DNA, the CDR3 is TGTGCCAGCAGTTACAGCCCAGGGGCAAGGGACACTGAAGCTTTCTTT.

CDR3 sequence: CASSGQESTDTQYF. CDR3 bases: TGTGCCAGCAGCGGACAGGAAAGCACAGATACGCAGTATTTT. The J gene is TRBJ2-3, the V gene TRBV5-5; 7 bases agree with TRBD1. V was clipped by 4 bases and J by 0 bases; unmatched bases: 2. Germline lookup yields CDR1 SGHKS and CDR2 YYEKEE (reference sequence). CDR3 length: 14 residues. Combining the CDR3 with reference TRBV5-5 and TRBJ2-3 gives the whole variable domain DAGVTQSPTHLIKTRGQQVTLRCSPISGHKSVSWYQQVLGQGPQFIFQYYEKEERGRGNFPDRFSARQFPNYSSELNVNALLLGDSALYLCASSGQESTDTQYFGPGTRLTVL.

The rearrangement links TRBV19 to TRBJ2-7; 10 bases match TRBD1. The CDR3 is made up of 15 amino acids. V trimming: 5 bases; J trimming: 5 bases; junction bases outside the gene matches: 9. Germline lookup yields CDR1 LNHDA and CDR2 SQIVND (reference sequence). DNA for the CDR3: TGTGCCAGTAGTGCTCTCCCCGGGACAGGGGACGAGCAGTACTTC. Translation: CASSALPGTGDEQYF.

As regards this clone: Germline is not matched at one junction end, which may reflect a read error. This chain uses TRBV15 with TRBJ1-2; 7 bases map to TRBD1. The CDR3 contains 14 residues. Germline V CDR1 and CDR2: LNHNV, YYDKDF (reference sequence). Here the CDR3 reads CATSSYNRGDGCTF. The CDR3 nucleotides are TGTGCCACCAGCAGCTACAACAGGGGCGATGGCTGCACCTTC.

J is TRBJ1-5 and V is TRBV5-1, with D unclear. Between the trimmed V and J ends, which lost 0 bases and 0 bases, there was a span of 7 bases. The CDR3 length is 15 residues. CDR1 is SGHRS, CDR2 YFSETQ, per germline. The CDR3 region has the DNA TGCGCCAGCAGCTTGGACGGTTTTAGCAATCAGCCCCAGCATTTT. Its protein product is CASSLDGFSNQPQHF.

V is TRBV6-6 and J is TRBJ2-3; 8 bases fit TRBD1. Trimming cost V 5 bases and J 6 bases; bases outside gene matches: 7. The CDR3 spans 14 residues. Germline V gives CDR1 MNHNY, CDR2 SVGAGI (reference sequence). DNA of the CDR3: TGTGCCAGCAGTCGATCGACAGGGGAGGATACGCAGTATTTT. It translates to CASSRSTGEDTQYF.

The CDR3 is CASSLFLGAEAFF. The CDR3 DNA reads as TGTGCCAGCAGTTTATTTCTGGGCGCTGAAGCTTTCTTT. V and J are TRBV27 and TRBJ1-1, with D unresolved. The germline gives CDR1 MNHEY, CDR2 SMNVEV (reference sequence). The CDR3 consists of 13 residues. V dropped 1 base and J dropped 6 bases, with 9 bases sitting between them.

The rearrangement uses TRBV7-2 and TRBJ2-3; the match to TRBD1 covers 8 bases. The germline CDR1 and CDR2 sequences are SGHTA and FQGNSA. The CDR3 has 15 amino acids. V lost 5 bases, J lost 1 base, and 5 bases stayed unmatched. CDR3 nucleotides: TGTGCCAGCAGCCCAGACAGGGGACGCACAGATACGCAGTATTTT. The encoded protein is CASSPDRGRTDTQYF.

This chain joins TRBV5-1 and TRBJ2-2, with D maybe TRBD2 (6 bases). Trimming removed 5 bases at V and 5 bases at J, with 13 bases between. The CDR3 runs to 14 residues. CDR1 SGHRS and CDR2 YFSETQ come from the germline V gene. The CDR3 region has the DNA TGCGCCAGCAGGGTAGCGGCTAGAACCGGGGAGCTGTTTTTT. Protein product: CASRVAARTGELFF.

The V gene is TRBV15, the J gene TRBJ1-4; D is perhaps TRBD1 (5 bases). V was shortened by 0 bases and J by 13 bases, with 12 bases between the two germline ends. The CDR3 sequence is 13 residues long. From germline, CDR1 is LNHNV and CDR2 YYDKDF (reference sequence). The CDR3 is CATSRDQNRLLFF. The CDR3 DNA reads as TGTGCCACCAGCAGAGATCAGAACAGGCTACTGTTTTTT.

This chain uses TRBV7-2 with TRBJ2-2; TRBD2 matches 15 bases. Trimming cost V 5 bases and J 5 bases; bases outside gene matches: 6. The germline gives CDR1 SGHTA, CDR2 FQGNSA. The CDR3 runs to 17 residues. As DNA, the CDR3 is TGTGCCAGCAGCCAATCCGGGACTAGCGGGAGGACCGGGGAGCTGTTTTTT. This sequence encodes CASSQSGTSGRTGELFF.

The chain joins TRBV7-2 to TRBJ1-4, with D possibly TRBD1 on 5 matching bases. Germline CDR1 reads SGHTA; CDR2 reads FQGNSA. Trimming stripped 6 bases from V and 2 bases from J, with 13 bases between. The CDR3 totals 15 residues. CDR3: CASRPQGGTNEKLFF. Written as DNA, the CDR3 is TGTGCCAGCAGGCCCCAGGGTGGTACTAATGAAAAACTGTTTTTT.

In its sample, this clone was seen once. The V and J genes are TRBV7-2 and TRBJ1-2; maybe TRBD1 (5 bases). Trimming took off 5 bases at V and 8 bases at J, with 18 bases between the two ends. The germline V gene has CDR1 SGHTA and CDR2 FQGNSA. CDR3 size: 14 residues. CDR3 sequence (DNA): TGTGCCAGCAGCCCCCAAACCCAGGGCAACGGCTACACCTTC. This sequence encodes CASSPQTQGNGYTF.

This chain joins TRBV6-2 or TRBV6-3 and TRBJ1-2, with TRBD1 matching 8 bases. V shed 6 bases and J 9 bases; nucleotides not matched to a gene: 6. This CDR3 has 12 amino acids. The germline CDR1 and CDR2 sequences are MNHEY and SVGEGT. Here the CDR3 reads CASSRGRRSYTF. The CDR3 bases are TGTGCCAGCAGCAGGGGGCGCCGGAGCTACACCTTC.